Listed below are T cell receptor beta chains from one sample, sequenced in a study of T-cell reconstitution after alpha-beta-depleted transplantation in children. TCRdb re-analysed the PCR reads in MiXCR, keeping a single row per CDR3 protein. The table has about 200,000 distinct CDR3 sequences, about 14% seen once. The sample in question was PBMCs from the stem cell graft donor, obtained from the stem cell graft. All receptors derive from a human donor who donated a stem cell graft to a child with acute lymphoblastic leukemia. Both conserved end residues are part of each CDR3. Each record gives: clone size, J gene, V gene, CDR3 protein. A clone size is listed for some rows: how often the clone was seen (once, few, many), or a class if it is expanded.

many,TRBJ2-6,TRBV19,CASCSIPGQGSSGANVLTF
NA,TRBJ2-7,TRBV27,CASSPPGWRKGGALEQYF
many,TRBJ1-2,TRBV5-1,CASSLDRGRPYGYTF
many,TRBJ2-3,TRBV3-1,CASSQDYRELSTDTQYF
many,TRBJ1-1,TRBV4-1,CASSPGYTEAFF
many,TRBJ1-4,TRBV5-1,CASGATNEKLFF
NA,TRBJ2-3,TRBV7-8,CASSLDVGASTDTQYF
NA,TRBJ2-5,TRBV5-1,CASSLVALGETQYF
many,TRBJ2-3,TRBV20-1,CSADRQAGQTYF
few,TRBJ2-1,TRBV4-1,CASRGQGSRYRYNEQFF
many,TRBJ2-7,TRBV7-9,CASSSVVYEQYF
few,TRBJ2-1,TRBV7-9,CASSFVAVGRNEQFF
many,TRBJ1-1,TRBV5-1,CASSLASRTEAFF
many,TRBJ2-7,TRBV5-1,CASSLGTPSPYEQYF
many,TRBJ2-7,TRBV20-1,CSARGFLTGSTYEQYF
NA,TRBJ2-3,TRBV5-4,CASSLTSGRTDTQYF
many,TRBJ1-2,TRBV12-3/TRBV12-4,CASSSLGRDTWGYTF
few,TRBJ1-5,TRBV6-1,CASSGESDSNQPQHF
many,TRBJ2-5,TRBV20-1,CSARGDSGIETQYF
many,TRBJ2-3,TRBV20-1,CSARVPGTSGPDTQYF
many,TRBJ2-5,TRBV7-8,CASRDRASGQETQYF
many,TRBJ2-5,TRBV12-3/TRBV12-4,CASSLTGVQETQYF
many,TRBJ1-5,TRBV5-1,CASSPGAGNQPQHF
many,TRBJ2-3,TRBV20-1,CSAPKGTSYTDTQYF
many,TRBJ1-2,TRBV20-1,CSATSDRGHGYTF